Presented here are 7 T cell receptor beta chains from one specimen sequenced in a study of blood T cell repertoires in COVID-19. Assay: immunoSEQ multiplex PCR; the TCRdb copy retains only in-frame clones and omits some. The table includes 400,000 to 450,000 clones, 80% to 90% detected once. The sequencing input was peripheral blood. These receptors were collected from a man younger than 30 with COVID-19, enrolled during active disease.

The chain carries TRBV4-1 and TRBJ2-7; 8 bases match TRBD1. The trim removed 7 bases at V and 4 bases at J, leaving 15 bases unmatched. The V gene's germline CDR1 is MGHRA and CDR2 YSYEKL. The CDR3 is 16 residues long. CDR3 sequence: CASNPVVGTGLYEQYF. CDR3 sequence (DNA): TGCGCCAGCAACCCTGTGGTTGGGACAGGCCTGTACGAGCAGTACTTC.

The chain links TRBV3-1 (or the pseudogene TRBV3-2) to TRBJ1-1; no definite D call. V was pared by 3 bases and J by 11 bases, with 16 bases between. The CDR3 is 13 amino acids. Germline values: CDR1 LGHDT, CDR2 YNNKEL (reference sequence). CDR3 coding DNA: TGTGCCAGCAGCCAGAACGACCGGGATCGGGCTTTCTTT. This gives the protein CASSQNDRDRAFF.

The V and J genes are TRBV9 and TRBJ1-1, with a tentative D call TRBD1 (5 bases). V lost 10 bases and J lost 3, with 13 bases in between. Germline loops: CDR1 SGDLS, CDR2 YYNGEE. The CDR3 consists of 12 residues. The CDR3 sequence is CASRGGDTEAFF. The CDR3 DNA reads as TGTGCCTCCCGGGGGGGGGACACTGAAGCTTTCTTT. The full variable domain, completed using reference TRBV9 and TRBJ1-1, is DSGVTQTPKHLITATGQRVTLRCSPRSGDLSVYWYQQSLDQGLQFLIQYYNGEERAKGNILERFSAQQFPDLHSELNLSSLELGDSALYFCASRGGDTEAFFGQGTRLTVV.

The CDR3: CASSESGLTYEQYF. The CDR3 DNA reads TGTGCCAGCAGTGAATCCGGACTGACTTACGAGCAGTACTTC. The chain combines TRBV25-1 with TRBJ2-7; D might be TRBD2 (5 bases). From germline, CDR1 is MGHDK and CDR2 SYGVNS. CDR3 length: 14 amino acids. V shed 1 base and J shed 4 bases, with 11 bases lying between them.

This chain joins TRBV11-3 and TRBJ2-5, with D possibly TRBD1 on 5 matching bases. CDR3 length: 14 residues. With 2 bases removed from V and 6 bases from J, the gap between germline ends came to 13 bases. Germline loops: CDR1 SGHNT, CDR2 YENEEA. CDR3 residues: CASSLSRVSKTQYF. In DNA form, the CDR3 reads TGTGCCAGCAGCTTATCCAGGGTTTCAAAGACCCAGTACTTC.

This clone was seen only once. The CDR3 DNA follows: TGTGCCAGCAGCTGGACTAGCTCAGAGACCCAGTACTTC. Its protein product is CASSWTSSETQYF. The chain recombines TRBV7-8 with TRBJ2-5; 8 nucleotides line up with TRBD2. The CDR3 has 13 residues. V lost 4 bases and J lost 4; bases outside the gene matches: 2. CDR1 and CDR2 from the germline V gene are SGHVS and FQNEAQ. The variable domain in full, with the rest retrieved from reference TRBV7-8 and TRBJ2-5, is GAGVSQSPRYKVAKRGQDVALRCDPISGHVSLFWYQQALGQGPEFLTYFQNEAQLDKSGLPSDRFFAERPEGSVSTLKIQRTQQEDSAVYLCASSWTSSETQYFGPGTRLLVL.

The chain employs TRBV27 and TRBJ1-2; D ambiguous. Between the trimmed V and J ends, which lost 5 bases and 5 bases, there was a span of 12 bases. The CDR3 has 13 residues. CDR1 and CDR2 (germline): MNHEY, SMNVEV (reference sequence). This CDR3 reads CASSRPGRYGYTF. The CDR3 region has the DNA TGTGCCAGCAGTCGTCCAGGCCGGTATGGCTACACCTTC.